This TCR beta chain stems from a study of shared clonotypes between healthy human individuals. Each PCR replicate from the sorted subsets contained around 0.2 ug DNA, which is tens of thousands of T cell genomes. Some clones are missing from TCRdb's copy, which holds only in-frame ones; the method was immunoSEQ multiplex PCR. The top ten hold 0.1% to 0.15% of the sample, which has some 2,000,000 clones, approximately 95% seen once. Losses at the gene ends were 3 bases for V and 4 bases for J; bases not matched to a gene: 23. Germline V lookup: CDR1 MNHNS, CDR2 SASEGT. CDR3 length equals 20 residues. Sequencing was done on a sample of naive CD4+ T cells sorted from blood. Indicated subset: CD45RA+ positively selected. The sequence derives from a man aged 18-30 years in good health. The V call is TRBV6-1, the J call TRBJ2-7, with TRBD2 matching 8 bases. As DNA, the CDR3 is TGTGCCAGCAGTGACACGGCTGTTGGTAGCGGGATACGGGCGGGGTACGAGCAGTACTTC. It translates to CASSDTAVGSGIRAGYEQYF.